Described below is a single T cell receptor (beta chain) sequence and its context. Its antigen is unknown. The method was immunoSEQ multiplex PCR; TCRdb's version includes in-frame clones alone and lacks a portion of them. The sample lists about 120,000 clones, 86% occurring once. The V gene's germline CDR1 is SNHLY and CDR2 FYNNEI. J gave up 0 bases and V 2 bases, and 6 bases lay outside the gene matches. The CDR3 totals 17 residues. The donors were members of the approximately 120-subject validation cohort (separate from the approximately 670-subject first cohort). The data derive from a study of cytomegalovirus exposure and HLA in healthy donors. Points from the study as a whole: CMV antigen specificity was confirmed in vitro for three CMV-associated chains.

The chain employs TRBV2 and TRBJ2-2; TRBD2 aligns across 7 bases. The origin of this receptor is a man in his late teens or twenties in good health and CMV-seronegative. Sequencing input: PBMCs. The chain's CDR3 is CASSEMGSGANTGELFF. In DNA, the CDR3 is TGTGCCAGCAGTGAAATGGGCAGCGGGGCGAACACCGGGGAGCTGTTTTTT.